This T cell receptor (beta chain) was obtained from a study of Ad26.COV2.S vaccination and SARS-CoV-2 variants. This table comes from immunoSEQ multiplex PCR, and its TCRdb copy is limited to in-frame clones, with some not included. The data contain around 250,000 clones, 87% of them singletons. This CDR3 region has 16 residues. The germline V gene has CDR1 SGHKS and CDR2 YYEKEE (reference sequence). V lost 4 bases and J lost 7, with 21 bases in between. This sample's treatment: around 19 received Ad26.COV2.S at low or high dose, single or two shots; about 5 received placebo; per-sample allocation not given. Sampling was performed 63 days after the first vaccine or placebo injection.

The chain combines TRBV5-5 with TRBJ1-5, with D tentatively TRBD1 (5 bases). The sequence was collected from a person between 18 and 65 years old who received the Ad26.COV2.S COVID-19 vaccine or a placebo. The specimen was peripheral blood, collected in a trial of Ad26.COV2.S vaccine versus placebo. The CDR3 is CASSQGLGSGYQPQHF. The CDR3 coding sequence is TGTGCCAGCAGCCAGGGATTGGGGTCGGGGTACCAGCCCCAGCATTTT.